This T cell receptor (beta chain) came from a study of T cells in tuberculosis. Here immunoSEQ multiplex PCR was the method, and the copy in TCRdb shows in-frame clones only, minus some. The data contain approximately 100,000 clones, roughly 88% of them singletons. Cells were sorted from thawed PBMC rested overnight and stained with GMM-loaded CD1B tetramer, viability dye and anti-CD3. The CD1B tetramers carried C32 glucose monomycolate purified from Rhodococcus equi. This clone turned up a few times. The specimen was CD1b-GMM tetramer-negative cells sorted from PBMCs. This receptor was obtained from an adult woman with latent tuberculosis.

The CDR3 sequence: CATSFGDRRDSYNSPLHF. In nucleotides, the CDR3 is TGTGCCACTTCGTTCGGGGATCGACGGGACTCCTATAATTCACCCCTCCACTTT. The V gene is TRBV19, the J gene TRBJ1-6; D is unclear. The CDR3 extends over 18 amino acids. Trimming removed 10 bases from V and 0 bases from J, with 22 bases in between. Germline V gene lookup returns CDR1 LNHDA and CDR2 SQIVND (reference sequence).